A single sample gave rise to the 17 T cell receptor beta chains below, sequenced in a study of T cell repertoires in cytomegalovirus infection. Their antigen targets remain unknown. TCRdb processed the reads anew with MiXCR; each CDR3 protein has one entry. The sample holds hundreds of thousands of distinct CDR3 sequences; about a third are singletons and the top ten take roughly 13%. This specimen was cultured CD8+ T cells from PBMCs, taken from culture after CMV antigen stimulation. The receptors shown here come from a human donor in good health (CMV status not recorded). Some clones in this sample may be carry-over from other donors' samples.

The J gene is TRBJ1-3, the V gene TRBV27; 7 nucleotides align to TRBD1. This CDR3 has 14 residues. J lost 2 bases, V lost 3 bases, and 1 base had no gene match. The germline V gene has CDR1 MNHEY and CDR2 SMNVEV (reference sequence). The CDR3 region is CASSLTGTGNTIYF. CDR3 coding DNA: TGTGCCAGCAGTTTGACAGGGACTGGAAACACCATATATTTT.

V gene TRBV2 combines with J gene TRBJ2-7, with D possibly TRBD1 on 6 matching bases. CDR1 is SNHLY, CDR2 FYNNEI, per germline. V was cut by 6 bases and J by 1 base, with 13 bases left in between. The CDR3 has 14 residues. Here the CDR3 DNA reads TGTGCCAGCAGCCTAGGGGACACATCCTACGAGCAGTACGTC. Translating it yields CASSLGDTSYEQYV.

The chain uses TRBV27 and TRBJ1-5, with D hard to call. The CDR3 length is 15 residues. In germline, CDR1 is MNHEY, CDR2 SMNVEV (reference sequence). The V end lost 2 bases, the J end lost 5 bases, and 13 bases lay between the germline ends. CDR3 sequence reads: CASSLATPPHQPQHF. In nucleotides, the CDR3 is TGTGCCAGCAGTTTAGCGACACCCCCTCATCAGCCCCAGCATTTT.

This clonotype was detected only a few times. The chain carries TRBV7-3 and TRBJ1-1; D is ambiguous. The CDR3 is 13 residues long. The germline gives CDR1 SGHTA, CDR2 FQGTGA. The V and J ends lost 4 bases and 3 bases respectively, with 9 bases between them. The CDR3 nucleotides read TGTGCCAGCAGCTCCGACACTTACACTGAAGCTTTCTTT. Translating it yields CASSSDTYTEAFF.

The rearrangement links TRBV13 to TRBJ2-1, with 12 bases identical to TRBD2. CDR1 is PRHDT, CDR2 FYEKMQ, per germline (reference sequence). The CDR3 runs 20 residues. After removal of 4 bases from V and 0 bases from J, the junction contained 13 bases not matched to a gene. This CDR3 is CASSSKLAGGFWSSYNEQFF. The CDR3 DNA sequence: TGTGCCAGCAGCTCCAAACTAGCGGGGGGTTTCTGGAGCTCCTACAATGAGCAGTTCTTC. Filled out from reference TRBV13 and TRBJ2-1, the complete variable domain reads AAGVIQSPRHLIKEKRETATLKCYPIPRHDTVYWYQQGPGQDPQFLISFYEKMQSDKGSIPDRFSAQQFSDYHSELNMSSLELGDSALYFCASSSKLAGGFWSSYNEQFFGPGTRLTVL.

This chain uses TRBV6-5 with TRBJ1-6, with D perhaps TRBD1 (5 bases). The length of the CDR3 is 15 residues. V lost 5 bases and J lost 8, with 16 bases in between. Germline V CDR1 and CDR2: MNHEY, SVGAGI. The CDR3 spells CASSAGILKYSPLHF. The CDR3 bases are TGTGCCAGCAGTGCAGGGATCCTTAAATATTCACCCCTCCACTTT.

The genes are TRBV7-9 and TRBJ1-1, with 10 bases aligning to TRBD1. J gave up 0 bases and V 6 bases, and 7 bases lay outside the gene matches. The CDR3 contains 16 residues. In germline, CDR1 is SEHNR, CDR2 FQNEAQ (reference sequence). This CDR3 reads CASRSTGQGMNTEAFF. For the CDR3, the DNA is TGTGCCAGCAGGTCCACGGGACAGGGGATGAACACTGAAGCTTTCTTT.

This chain uses TRBV19 with TRBJ1-5, with 8 nucleotides matching TRBD1. The CDR3 length is 14 residues. The V gene's germline CDR1 is LNHDA and CDR2 SQIVND (reference sequence). V lost 2 bases and J lost 5; bases outside the gene matches: 2. The CDR3, as DNA: TGTGCCAGTAGTATACCAGGGGGCTATCAGCCCCAGCATTTT. It specifies CASSIPGGYQPQHF.

The chain couples TRBV7-9 to TRBJ2-2; unclear D gene. Germline CDR1 is SEHNR and CDR2 is FQNEAQ (reference sequence). The CDR3 covers 15 residues. With 2 bases removed from V and 5 bases from J, the gap between germline ends came to 12 bases. The CDR3 loop is CASSLWSDGTGELFF. In nucleotides, the CDR3 is TGTGCCAGCAGCTTATGGTCGGACGGGACCGGGGAGCTGTTTTTT.

Of note for this clonotype: With a much larger clone just one base away, this may be a read error. The chain uses TRBV4-1 and TRBJ1-6; D not certain. Germline lookup yields CDR1 MGHRA and CDR2 YSYEKL. CDR3 length: 13 amino acids. CDR3 coding DNA: TGCGCCAGCAGCCCCCTGTCGGATTCACCCCCCCACTTT. It specifies CASSPLSDSPPHF.

The V and J genes are TRBV20-1 and TRBJ2-3; a possible D gene is TRBD1 (5 bases). The CDR3 has 13 amino acids. V was pared by 5 bases and J by 2 bases, with 11 bases between. Germline CDR1 is DFQATT and CDR2 is SNEGSKA (reference sequence). The CDR3 nucleotides read TGCAGTGCTGGGGCGGAAAACACAGATACGCAGTATTTT. Translation: CSAGAENTDTQYF.

The V gene is TRBV5-1, the J gene TRBJ1-3, with D unresolved. The germline V gene encodes CDR1 SGHRS and CDR2 YFSETQ. V lost 1 base and J lost 1, with 9 bases in between. There are 15 residues in the CDR3. DNA of the CDR3: TGCGCCAGCAGCTTGAGGGAGGGTTCTGGAAACACCATATATTTT. Protein sequence: CASSLREGSGNTIYF.

The sample holds a few counts of this clonotype. The chain recombines TRBV27 with TRBJ2-6, with no clear D. Germline-derived CDR1 and CDR2 are MNHEY and SMNVEV (reference sequence). The CDR3 is made up of 16 amino acids. The ends were cut back, 5 bases at V and 2 bases at J, with 13 bases in the middle. CDR3 DNA: TGTGCCAGCAGTCCGTTATTAGTGACTGGGGCCAACGTCCTGACTTTC. This translates into CASSPLLVTGANVLTF. The full variable domain, completed using reference TRBV27 and TRBJ2-6, is EAQVTQNPRYLITVTGKKLTVTCSQNMNHEYMSWYRQDPGLGLRQIYYSMNVEVTDKGDVPEGYKVSRKEKRNFPLILESPSPNQTSLYFCASSPLLVTGANVLTFGAGSRLTVL.

The chain couples TRBV7-9 to TRBJ1-1; D is ambiguous. The ends were cut back, 6 bases at V and 11 bases at J, with 13 bases in the middle. CDR3 length equals 11 residues. CDR1 and CDR2 (germline): SEHNR, FQNEAQ (reference sequence). The CDR3 region is CASSMDPWAFF. In DNA form, the CDR3 reads TGTGCCAGCAGTATGGACCCCTGGGCTTTCTTT.

This clonotype occurred many times. This sequence joins TRBV7-9 and TRBJ2-3; D remains unclear. There are 15 residues in the CDR3. CDR1 and CDR2 (germline): SEHNR, FQNEAQ (reference sequence). Trimming took off 5 bases at V and 2 bases at J, with 14 bases between the two ends. CDR3 protein: CASSPPGLSTDTQYF. In nucleotides, the CDR3 is TGTGCCAGCAGCCCCCCCGGTCTATCCACAGATACGCAGTATTTT. The whole variable domain, filled in from reference TRBV7-9 and TRBJ2-3, reads DTGVSQNPRHKITKRGQNVTFRCDPISEHNRLYWYRQTLGQGPEFLTYFQNEAQLEKSRLLSDRFSAERPKGSFSTLEIQRTEQGDSAMYLCASSPPGLSTDTQYFGPGTRLTVL.

With respect to this clonotype: A much bigger clone sits one base away, suggesting this may be a read error. The chain uses TRBV7-6 and TRBJ2-1; no firm D call. CDR1 is SGHVS and CDR2 is FNYEAQ in the germline V gene. The CDR3 loop spans 15 amino acids. CDR3 protein: CVSSLVMSSYNEQFF. CDR3 nucleotides: TGTGTCAGCAGCTTAGTGATGAGCTCCTACAATGAGCAGTTCTTC. The whole variable domain, filled in from reference TRBV7-6 and TRBJ2-1, reads GAGVSQSPRYKVTKRGQDVALRCDPISGHVSLYWYRQALGQGPEFLTYFNYEAQQDKSGLPNDRFSAERPEGSISTLTIQRTEQRDSAMYRCVSSLVMSSYNEQFFGPGTRLTVL.

The J gene is TRBJ2-7, the V gene TRBV6-8; D gene ambiguous. Trimming shortened V by 6 bases and J by 2 bases, and 14 bases separated the two germline ends. This CDR3 has 14 residues. The germline V gene encodes CDR1 MNHGY and CDR2 SAAAGT. DNA for the CDR3: TGTGCCAGCAGGAAGGGTACGGAGACCTACGAGCAGTACTTC. Translating gives CASRKGTETYEQYF.